A selection of T cell receptor beta chains follows, all from one sample in a study of blood T cells in healthy people across ages. Each CDR3 protein is one row after TCRdb ran MiXCR on the 5' RACE reads. The repertoire consists of fewer than 1.5 million distinct CDR3 sequences, with 42% occurring once and the leading ten covering less than 8%. The source material was blood. Every receptor here comes from a woman aged 18-29 years in good health. The CDR3 runs from the conserved cysteine through the conserved F or W. The order of the fields is CDR3 DNA, CDR3 protein, J gene, clone size, V gene, D gene. A D gene is named only where the DNA matches it firmly. Size values are once, few and many counts, or a class for expanded clones, and some rows have none.

TGCAGTGCTACAAACTTACACGGACGGGAAGCCAAAAACATTCAGTACTTC	CSATNLHGREAKNIQYF	TRBJ2-4	.	TRBV20-1	.
TGCAGTGCTAGTAAGGCGTATTCGAGTTTGGATTATGGCTACACCTTC	CSASKAYSSLDYGYTF	TRBJ1-2	.	TRBV20-1	.
TGTGCCAGCAGCTTGGGACAGGGGAGAGAGACCCAGTACTTC	CASSLGQGRETQYF	TRBJ2-5	many	TRBV5-1	TRBD1
TGCAGTGCTAGCACCCTCTATGGCTACACCTTC	CSASTLYGYTF	TRBJ1-2	.	TRBV20-1	.
TGTGCCAGCGCCCGACAGCGGGGCACTGAAGCTTTCTTT	CASARQRGTEAFF	TRBJ1-1	.	TRBV27	.
TGTGCCACCAGTGATTTTGGCAACACCGGGGAGCTGTTTTTT	CATSDFGNTGELFF	TRBJ2-2	once	TRBV24-1	.
TGTGCCAGCAGCACCGGGAGGCCTTTAGCCGATACGCAGTATTTT	CASSTGRPLADTQYF	TRBJ2-3	few	TRBV9	TRBD2
TGTGCCAGCAGCCCCGATTCCGGCTACGAGCAGTACTTC	CASSPDSGYEQYF	TRBJ2-7	few	TRBV7-9	.
TGTGCCAGCAGCCAAGGGACTAGCGGGGAGCAGTACTTC	CASSQGTSGEQYF	TRBJ2-7	few	TRBV7-9	TRBD2
TGTGCCAGCAGAAGACCGGACGTAACCTACAATGAGCAGTTCTTC	CASRRPDVTYNEQFF	TRBJ2-1	few	TRBV7-8	.
TGTGCTAGCAGCGCGGGACTAGCGGGGGGAGATACGCAGTATTTT	CASSAGLAGGDTQYF	TRBJ2-3	.	TRBV7-7	TRBD2
TGTGCCAGCGGGGGGGCGGGAATAACGGATGAGCAGTTCTTC	CASGGAGITDEQFF	TRBJ2-1	.	TRBV21-1	.
TGTGCCAGCAGTTTAAGGGGGGGGGACACTGAAGCTTTCTTT	CASSLRGGDTEAFF	TRBJ1-1	.	TRBV27	.
TGCGCCAGCAGCCGCCCGGGGAACACCGGGGAGCTGTTTTTT	CASSRPGNTGELFF	TRBJ2-2	.	TRBV4-1	.
TGCGCCAGCAGCTTACCATCTGGACGGGCACAAGAGACCCAGTACTTC	CASSLPSGRAQETQYF	TRBJ2-5	.	TRBV5-5	.
TGTGCCAGCAGCCTCCGACAGGAGCAGTACTTC	CASSLRQEQYF	TRBJ2-4	.	TRBV7-8	.
TGTGCTAGTGGTTCTGATGTCGGTGAGCAGTTCTTC	CASGSDVGEQFF	TRBJ2-1	.	TRBV12-5	.
TGTGCCAGCGAGGGACCCCTATCCCGGACAGGGGGTGAAGATACGCAGTATTTT	CASEGPLSRTGGEDTQYF	TRBJ2-3	.	TRBV19	TRBD1
TGTGCCAGCAGTGAAGCACACGGCGGGAGCTCTGGAAACACCATATATTTT	CASSEAHGGSSGNTIYF	TRBJ1-3	few	TRBV6-1	.
TGTGCCAGCAGCCGGGGAGGGCCGGGGTACGAGCAGTACTTC	CASSRGGPGYEQYF	TRBJ2-7	.	TRBV7-2	TRBD2
TGTGCCAGCAGCTTTCTTGGGAGCTCCTACAATGAGCAGTTCTTC	CASSFLGSSYNEQFF	TRBJ2-1	.	TRBV7-2	.
TGTGCCAGCAGTGCCTGGGGACAGGGCGAGTATGGCTACACCTTC	CASSAWGQGEYGYTF	TRBJ1-2	.	TRBV6-1	TRBD1
TGTGCCAGCAGCGTTGAGGGAATCGGCACAGATACGCAGTATTTT	CASSVEGIGTDTQYF	TRBJ2-3	.	TRBV9	.
TGTGCCAGCAGATCACCCCAGGGTAGTGATGGCTACACCTTC	CASRSPQGSDGYTF	TRBJ1-2	.	TRBV12-3/TRBV12-4	.
TGTGCCAGCAGTCGGACAGCCTCTAACTATGGCTACACCTTC	CASSRTASNYGYTF	TRBJ1-2	many	TRBV6-5	.
TGCAGTGCGACTAGCGGGAGTTTGGCTATTTCTGGGGCCAACGTCCTGACTTTC	CSATSGSLAISGANVLTF	TRBJ2-6	once	TRBV20-1	TRBD2
TGCAGTGCTCGGTCAGTGGGGCCCCAGCATTTT	CSARSVGPQHF	TRBJ1-5	.	TRBV20-1	.